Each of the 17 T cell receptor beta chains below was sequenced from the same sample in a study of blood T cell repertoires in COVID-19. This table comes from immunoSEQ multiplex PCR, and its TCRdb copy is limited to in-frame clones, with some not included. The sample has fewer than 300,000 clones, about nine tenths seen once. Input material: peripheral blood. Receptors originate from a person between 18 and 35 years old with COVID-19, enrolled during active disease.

The CDR3 is CASNRQGEEDTQYF. The CDR3 DNA reads as TGTGCCAGCAATAGGCAGGGTGAAGAGGATACGCAGTATTTT. The chain has TRBV27 and TRBJ2-3; D might be TRBD1 (5 bases). Between the trimmed V and J ends, which lost 7 bases and 6 bases, there was a span of 17 bases. The germline V gene encodes CDR1 MNHEY and CDR2 SMNVEV (reference sequence). CDR3 length: 14 amino acids.

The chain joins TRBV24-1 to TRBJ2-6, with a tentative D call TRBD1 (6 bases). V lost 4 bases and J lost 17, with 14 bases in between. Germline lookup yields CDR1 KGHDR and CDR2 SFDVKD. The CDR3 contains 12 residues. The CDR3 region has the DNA TGTGCCACCAGTGACCCCGACAGGCTCGTGACTTTC. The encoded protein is CATSDPDRLVTF.

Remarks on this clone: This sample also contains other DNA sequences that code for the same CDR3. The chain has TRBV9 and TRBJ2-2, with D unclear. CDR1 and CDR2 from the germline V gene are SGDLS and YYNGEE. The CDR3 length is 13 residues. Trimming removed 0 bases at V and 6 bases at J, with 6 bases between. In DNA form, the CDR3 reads TGTGCCAGCAGCGTAGTCTCGGCCGGGGAGCTGTTTTTT. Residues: CASSVVSAGELFF.

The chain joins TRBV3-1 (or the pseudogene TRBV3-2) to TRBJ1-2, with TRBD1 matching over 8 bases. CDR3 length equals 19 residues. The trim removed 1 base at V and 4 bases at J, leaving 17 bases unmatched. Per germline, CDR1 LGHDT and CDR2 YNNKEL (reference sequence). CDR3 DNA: TGTGCCAGCAGCCAAGCCCACCCCACCATCCAGGGGGCAATCTATGGCTACACCTTC. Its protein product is CASSQAHPTIQGAIYGYTF.

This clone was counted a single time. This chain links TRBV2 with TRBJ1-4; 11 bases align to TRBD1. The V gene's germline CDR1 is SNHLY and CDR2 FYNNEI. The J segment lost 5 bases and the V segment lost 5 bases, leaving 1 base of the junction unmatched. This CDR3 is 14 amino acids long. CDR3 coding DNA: TGTGCCAGCAGTTGGGACAGGGGGAATGAAAAACTGTTTTTT. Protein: CASSWDRGNEKLFF. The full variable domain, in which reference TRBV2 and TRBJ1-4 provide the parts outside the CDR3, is EPEVTQTPSHQVTQMGQEVILRCVPISNHLYFYWYRQILGQKVEFLVSFYNNEISEKSEIFDDQFSVERPDGSNFTLKIRSTKLEDSAMYFCASSWDRGNEKLFFGSGTQLSVL.

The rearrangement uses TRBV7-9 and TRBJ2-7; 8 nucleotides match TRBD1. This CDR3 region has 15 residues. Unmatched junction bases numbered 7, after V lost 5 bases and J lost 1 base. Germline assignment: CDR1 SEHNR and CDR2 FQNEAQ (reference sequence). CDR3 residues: CASSTDRDRSYEQYF. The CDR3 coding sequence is TGTGCCAGCAGCACGGACCGGGACAGGTCCTACGAGCAGTACTTC.

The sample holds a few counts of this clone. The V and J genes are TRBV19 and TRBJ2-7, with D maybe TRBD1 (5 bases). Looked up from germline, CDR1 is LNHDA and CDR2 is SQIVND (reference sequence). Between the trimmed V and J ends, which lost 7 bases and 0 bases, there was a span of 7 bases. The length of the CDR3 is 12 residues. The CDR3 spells CASKDSSYEQYF. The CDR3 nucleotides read TGTGCCAGTAAAGACAGCTCCTACGAGCAGTACTTC. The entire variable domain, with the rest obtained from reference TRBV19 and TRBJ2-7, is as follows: DGGITQSPKYLFRKEGQNVTLSCEQNLNHDAMYWYRQDPGQGLRLIYYSQIVNDFQKGDIAEGYSVSREKKESFPLTVTSAQKNPTAFYLCASKDSSYEQYFGPGTRLTVT.

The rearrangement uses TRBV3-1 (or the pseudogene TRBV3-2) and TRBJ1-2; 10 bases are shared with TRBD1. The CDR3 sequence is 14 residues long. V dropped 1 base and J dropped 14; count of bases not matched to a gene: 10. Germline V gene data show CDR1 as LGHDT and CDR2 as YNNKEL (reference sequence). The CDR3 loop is CASSQAATGGAWTF. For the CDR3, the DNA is TGTGCCAGCAGCCAAGCGGCGACAGGGGGCGCTTGGACCTTC.

CDR3 loop: CASSLTSGRVPDTQYF. The CDR3 DNA reads as TGTGCCAGCAGTCTTACTAGCGGGAGGGTCCCAGATACGCAGTATTTT. The chain joins TRBV6-2 or TRBV6-3 to TRBJ2-3; 13 positions agree with TRBD2. The CDR3 is made up of 16 amino acids. Germline assignment: CDR1 MNHEY and CDR2 SVGEGT. Trimming took 5 bases from V and 4 from J; bases not matched to a gene: 6.

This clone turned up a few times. The CDR3 DNA is TGTGCCAGCAGCAAGAGACAGGGGGGTTACTATGGCTACACCTTC. It specifies CASSKRQGGYYGYTF. The rearrangement links TRBV7-2 to TRBJ1-2, with 9 bases identical to TRBD1. Germline V gene data show CDR1 as SGHTA and CDR2 as FQGNSA. The ends lost 5 bases at V and 3 bases at J; junction bases unmatched: 7. The CDR3 length is 15 residues.

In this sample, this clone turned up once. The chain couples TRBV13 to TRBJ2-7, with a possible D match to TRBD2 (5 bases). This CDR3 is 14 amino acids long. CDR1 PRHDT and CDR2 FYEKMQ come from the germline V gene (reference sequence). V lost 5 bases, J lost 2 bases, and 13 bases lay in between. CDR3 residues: CASSESGLAYEQYF. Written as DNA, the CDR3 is TGTGCCAGCAGCGAAAGCGGTCTTGCCTACGAGCAGTACTTC.

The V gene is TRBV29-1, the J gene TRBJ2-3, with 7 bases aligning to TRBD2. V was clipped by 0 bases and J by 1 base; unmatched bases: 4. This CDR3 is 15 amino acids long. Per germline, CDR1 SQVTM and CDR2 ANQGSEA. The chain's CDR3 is CSVEETGGRTDTQYF. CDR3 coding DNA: TGCAGCGTTGAAGAGACGGGGGGACGCACAGATACGCAGTATTTT.

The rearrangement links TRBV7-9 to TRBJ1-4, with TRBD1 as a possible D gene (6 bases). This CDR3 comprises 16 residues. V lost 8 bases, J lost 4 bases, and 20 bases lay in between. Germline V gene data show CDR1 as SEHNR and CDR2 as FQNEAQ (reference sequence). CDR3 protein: CASGITNRADNEKLFF. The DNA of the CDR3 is TGTGCCAGCGGAATCACGAACAGGGCTGATAATGAAAAACTGTTTTTT.

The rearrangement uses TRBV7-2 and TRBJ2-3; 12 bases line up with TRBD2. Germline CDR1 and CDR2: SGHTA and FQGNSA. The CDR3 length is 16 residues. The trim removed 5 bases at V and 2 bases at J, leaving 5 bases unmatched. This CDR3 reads CASSTRLAGATDTQYF. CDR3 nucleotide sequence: TGTGCCAGCAGCACCCGACTAGCGGGAGCCACAGATACGCAGTATTTT.

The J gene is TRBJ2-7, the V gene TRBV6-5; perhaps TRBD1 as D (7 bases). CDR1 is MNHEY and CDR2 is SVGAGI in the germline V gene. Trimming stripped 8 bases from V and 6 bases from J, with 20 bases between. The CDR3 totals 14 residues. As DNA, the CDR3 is TGTGCCAGCCATTACAGGGGAGGTAAAAGCGAGCAGTACTTC. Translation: CASHYRGGKSEQYF.

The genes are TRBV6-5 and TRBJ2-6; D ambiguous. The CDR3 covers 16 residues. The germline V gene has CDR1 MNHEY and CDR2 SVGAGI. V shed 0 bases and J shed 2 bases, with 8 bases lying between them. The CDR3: CASSYSNTAGANVLTF. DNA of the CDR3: TGTGCCAGCAGTTACTCGAATACAGCTGGGGCCAACGTCCTGACTTTC.

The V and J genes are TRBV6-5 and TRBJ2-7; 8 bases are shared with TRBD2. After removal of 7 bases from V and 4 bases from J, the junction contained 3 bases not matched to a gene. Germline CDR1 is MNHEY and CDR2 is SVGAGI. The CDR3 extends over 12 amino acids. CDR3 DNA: TGTGCCAGCACGGGGGGGGAGTACGAGCAGTACTTC. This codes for CASTGGEYEQYF.